The clone carrying this T cell receptor (beta chain) was detected once. This sample was included in a study of control samples from healthy donors and cancer patients. V gave up 2 bases and J gave up 0 bases, with 17 bases separating them. CDR3 size: 18 residues. CDR1 and CDR2 from the germline V gene are SEHNR and FQNEAQ (reference sequence). Sequencing used immunoSEQ multiplex PCR; TCRdb keeps in-frame clones, though not all of them. This sample has over 200,000 clones, with 82% found just once. The specimen was PBMCs. The J gene is TRBJ2-1, the V gene TRBV7-9; D possibly corresponds to TRBD1 (6 bases). This receptor was identified in an older woman with lung cancer. The CDR3 region has the DNA TGTGCCAGCAGCTTACGCAAAACGGAACAGGGCTCCTACAATGAGCAGTTCTTC. Its protein product is CASSLRKTEQGSYNEQFF.